Listed here are 25 T cell receptor beta chains from one sample, sequenced in a study of CD8+ T cells in alopecia areata. Treatment: oral pan-JAK inhibitor, 5-10 mg twice daily. TCR sequencing used cDNA made by reverse transcription of extracted RNA. Libraries were prepared by immunoSEQ multiplex PCR; TCRdb keeps only in-frame clonotypes and omits some of them. The data hold 250,000 to 300,000 clones, with roughly 64% observed a single time. Material: CD4+ T cells sorted from blood, obtained at week 24, from a patient treated with tofacitinib. These receptor sequences come from a human donor with alopecia areata.

This chain joins TRBV9 and TRBJ1-1; weak D call: TRBD1 (6 bases). Germline loops: CDR1 SGDLS, CDR2 YYNGEE. Trimming removed 0 bases from V and 1 base from J, with 10 bases in between. The CDR3 extends over 15 amino acids. CDR3 loop: CASSVGRGSNTEAFF. Written as DNA, the CDR3 is TGTGCCAGCAGCGTAGGCAGGGGATCGAACACTGAAGCTTTCTTT.

The chain combines TRBV7-2 with TRBJ1-5; 7 positions match TRBD1. Per the germline V gene, CDR1 is SGHTA and CDR2 is FQGNSA. CDR3 length: 15 amino acids. V trimming: 1 base; J trimming: 4 bases; junction bases outside the gene matches: 4. The CDR3 loop reads CASSLGGTANQPQHF. CDR3 bases: TGTGCCAGCAGCTTAGGGGGGACAGCAAATCAGCCCCAGCATTTT.

The rearrangement uses TRBV7-2 and TRBJ2-3; 12 bases line up with TRBD2. The CDR3 runs 17 residues. The V and J ends lost 1 base and 4 bases, in that order; junction bases with no gene match: 6. The germline CDR1 and CDR2 sequences are SGHTA and FQGNSA. CDR3 coding DNA: TGTGCCAGCAGCTTAGGACTAGCGGGGGTAAGGGCAGATACGCAGTATTTT. Protein: CASSLGLAGVRADTQYF. Full variable domain (rest looked up from reference TRBV7-2 and TRBJ2-3): GAGVSQSPSNKVTEKGKDVELRCDPISGHTALYWYRQSLGQGLEFLIYFQGNSAPDKSGLPSDRFSAERTGGSVSTLTIQRTQQEDSAVYLCASSLGLAGVRADTQYFGPGTRLTVL.

The rearrangement joins TRBV18 to TRBJ2-5; 8 positions agree with TRBD1. This CDR3 is 16 amino acids long. J lost 1 base, V lost 3 bases, and 7 bases had no gene match. Per germline, CDR1 KGHSH and CDR2 LQKENI. CDR3 nucleotides: TGTGCCAGCTCACCTACACAGACAGGGGTCCAAGAGACCCAGTACTTC. Translating it yields CASSPTQTGVQETQYF.

This clone was counted a few times. The chain recombines TRBV11-2 with TRBJ1-1; D uncertain. Per germline, CDR1 SGHAT and CDR2 FQNNGV. The length of the CDR3 is 12 residues. Between the trimmed V and J ends, which lost 3 bases and 7 bases, there was a span of 9 bases. CDR3 DNA sequence: TGTGCCAGCAGCTTGACTGACGGTGAAGCTTTCTTT. Translated: CASSLTDGEAFF.

This clone was seen just once. This chain links TRBV7-2 with TRBJ2-5; D unresolved. The CDR3 is made up of 12 amino acids. The germline CDR1 and CDR2 sequences are SGHTA and FQGNSA. V was cut by 1 base and J by 5 bases, with 5 bases left in between. The CDR3 sequence is CASSLVTETQYF. CDR3 bases: TGTGCCAGCAGCTTAGTTACTGAGACCCAGTACTTC. Using reference TRBV7-2 and TRBJ2-5 for the parts outside the CDR3, the full variable domain is GAGVSQSPSNKVTEKGKDVELRCDPISGHTALYWYRQSLGQGLEFLIYFQGNSAPDKSGLPSDRFSAERTGGSVSTLTIQRTQQEDSAVYLCASSLVTETQYFGPGTRLLVL.

The chain uses TRBV2 and TRBJ2-1, with 10 bases identical to TRBD1. Germline loops: CDR1 SNHLY, CDR2 FYNNEI. This CDR3 region has 15 residues. The trim removed 7 bases at V and 7 bases at J, leaving 10 bases unmatched. The CDR3 loop reads CASTSNWDRGNEQFF. The CDR3 DNA sequence: TGTGCCAGCACCTCGAATTGGGACAGGGGTAATGAGCAGTTCTTC.

The rearrangement links TRBV5-4 to TRBJ1-1; D gene ambiguous. The ends were cut back, 0 bases at V and 6 bases at J, with 9 bases in the middle. Germline lookup yields CDR1 SGHNT and CDR2 YYREEE (reference sequence). The CDR3 has 13 residues. The CDR3 loop is CASSLDVGSEAFF. The CDR3 DNA reads as TGTGCCAGCAGCTTGGATGTTGGGTCTGAAGCTTTCTTT.

V gene TRBV12-5 combines with J gene TRBJ1-1; D may be TRBD1 (5 bases). V shed 5 bases and J shed 5 bases, with 18 bases lying between them. The germline CDR1 and CDR2 sequences are LGHNT and FRNRAP. The CDR3 is made up of 15 amino acids. Here the CDR3 reads CASGPGTPRGTEAFF. CDR3 sequence (DNA): TGTGCTAGTGGTCCTGGGACCCCGAGGGGAACTGAAGCTTTCTTT.

The chain recombines TRBV7-9 with TRBJ2-3; tentatively, D is TRBD1 (6 bases). The germline V gene has CDR1 SEHNR and CDR2 FQNEAQ (reference sequence). The germline V and J ends were trimmed by 4 bases and 4 bases, with 18 bases remaining between them. The CDR3 is 16 residues long. The CDR3 DNA follows: TGTGCCAGCAGCTCGGGTAGGGGGTCGGGCCCAGATACGCAGTATTTT. Translation gives CASSSGRGSGPDTQYF.

The gene calls are TRBV28 and TRBJ2-5; 10 bases are a match to TRBD2. This CDR3 region has 18 residues. In germline, CDR1 is MDHEN, CDR2 SYDVKM. V lost 1 base to trimming and J lost 2 bases; unmatched junction nucleotides: 10. In nucleotides, the CDR3 is TGTGCCAGCAGTTTATCCGGATTAATTAGCGGGGGGCAAGAGACCCAGTACTTC. Protein sequence: CASSLSGLISGGQETQYF.

V is TRBV29-1 and J is TRBJ2-7; 7 bases match TRBD2. From germline, CDR1 is SQVTM and CDR2 ANQGSEA. Trimming at V came to 6 bases and at J to 2 bases, leaving 7 bases not matched to a gene. There are 13 residues in the CDR3. The CDR3 region has the DNA TGCAGCGTGTCCCGAGCGGGGACCTACGAGCAGTACTTC. Translation gives CSVSRAGTYEQYF.

The chain recombines TRBV2 with TRBJ2-7, with 9 bases that match TRBD1. Germline-derived CDR1 and CDR2 are SNHLY and FYNNEI. The CDR3 extends over 15 amino acids. The V segment lost 1 base and the J segment 3 bases; nucleotides outside the gene matches: 4. Here the CDR3 DNA reads TGTGCCAGCAGTGAAGGGGGACAGGGTATCTACGAGCAGTACTTC. Protein: CASSEGGQGIYEQYF.

This clone has only a few counts. V gene TRBV5-4 combines with J gene TRBJ2-3; tentatively, D is TRBD2 (5 bases). Trimming shortened V by 4 bases and J by 3 bases, and 15 bases separated the two germline ends. The CDR3 length is 15 residues. Germline V gives CDR1 SGHNT, CDR2 YYREEE (reference sequence). The CDR3 is CASSLRVEGTDTQYF. CDR3 sequence (DNA): TGTGCCAGCAGCCTCCGTGTTGAGGGAACAGATACGCAGTATTTT. Full variable domain (rest looked up from reference TRBV5-4 and TRBJ2-3): ETGVTQSPTHLIKTRGQQVTLRCSSQSGHNTVSWYQQALGQGPQFIFQYYREEENGRGNFPPRFSGLQFPNYSSELNVNALELDDSALYLCASSLRVEGTDTQYFGPGTRLTVL.

This clone was counted between two and nine times. The V and J genes are TRBV28 and TRBJ2-5; no clear D gene. The CDR3 consists of 12 residues. V gave up 7 bases and J gave up 5 bases, with 11 bases separating them. The germline CDR1 and CDR2 sequences are MDHEN and SYDVKM. CDR3 in amino acids: CASTAAYETQYF. The CDR3 DNA is TGTGCCAGCACGGCAGCTTACGAGACCCAGTACTTC.

This chain uses TRBV7-9 with TRBJ1-2; D possibly corresponds to TRBD1 (5 bases). Per the germline V gene, CDR1 is SEHNR and CDR2 is FQNEAQ (reference sequence). The V gene lost 7 bases and the J gene lost 4 bases, with 19 bases spanning the gap. The CDR3 is 15 amino acids. As DNA, the CDR3 is TGTGCCAGCATTACTGGGGTGACAGCCACCTATGGCTACACCTTC. Translated: CASITGVTATYGYTF.

This clone was recorded a few times. The chain carries TRBV7-9 and TRBJ2-7, with a possible D match to TRBD1 (6 bases). Germline V CDR1 and CDR2: SEHNR, FQNEAQ (reference sequence). The V end was cut by 5 bases, the J end by 1 base, with 12 bases between. The CDR3 totals 14 residues. This CDR3 is CASSHPGQSYEQYF. Here the CDR3 DNA reads TGTGCCAGCAGCCACCCCGGACAGTCCTACGAGCAGTACTTC. Based on the CDR3 plus reference TRBV7-9 and TRBJ2-7, the full variable domain is DTGVSQNPRHKITKRGQNVTFRCDPISEHNRLYWYRQTLGQGPEFLTYFQNEAQLEKSRLLSDRFSAERPKGSFSTLEIQRTEQGDSAMYLCASSHPGQSYEQYFGPGTRLTVT.

V is TRBV27 and J is TRBJ2-6; D not certain. Per germline, CDR1 MNHEY and CDR2 SMNVEV (reference sequence). CDR3 size: 15 residues. Deletions cut 7 bases from V and 0 bases from J, with 10 bases between. The CDR3 sequence: CASTPLGSGANVLTF. CDR3 bases: TGTGCCAGCACCCCACTGGGCTCTGGGGCCAACGTCCTGACTTTC.

This chain uses TRBV4-1 with TRBJ1-1; D perhaps matches TRBD1 (6 bases). CDR3 length: 15 amino acids. The germline CDR1 and CDR2 sequences are MGHRA and YSYEKL. V gave up 3 bases and J gave up 7 bases, with 18 bases separating them. Here the CDR3 DNA reads TGCGCCAGCAGCCAGCCCGACAGGTCGAGGGGTGAAGCTTTCTTT. Protein sequence: CASSQPDRSRGEAFF.

The chain is built from TRBV5-4 and TRBJ2-7; TRBD1 might be the D (6 bases). This CDR3 spans 15 amino acids. V dropped 4 bases and J dropped 3 bases, with 17 bases sitting between them. Germline-derived CDR1 and CDR2 are SGHNT and YYREEE (reference sequence). The CDR3 sequence: CASSTGTTEYYEQYF. The CDR3 DNA reads TGTGCCAGCAGCACGGGGACAACGGAATACTACGAGCAGTACTTC.

The chain joins TRBV5-1 to TRBJ2-3, with a weak D call TRBD2 (5 bases). The V end was cut by 5 bases, the J end by 2 bases, with 12 bases between. CDR3 length: 14 amino acids. Germline assignment: CDR1 SGHRS and CDR2 YFSETQ. CDR3 loop: CASSEGQITDTQYF. The CDR3 coding sequence is TGCGCCAGCAGTGAGGGTCAGATCACAGATACGCAGTATTTT.

V usage is TRBV4-3 and J usage is TRBJ2-1, with TRBD2 identical over 7 bases. Germline loops: CDR1 LGHNA, CDR2 YSLEER. Trimming cost V 1 base and J 4 bases; bases outside gene matches: 10. The CDR3 loop spans 17 amino acids. CDR3 bases: TGCGCCAGCAGCCAAGTTCCAGCGGGGATCCCATACAATGAGCAGTTCTTC. This sequence encodes CASSQVPAGIPYNEQFF.

V and J are TRBV30 and TRBJ1-1; no reliable D call. The CDR3 runs to 14 residues. Trimming removed 2 bases from V and 5 bases from J, with 15 bases in between. The germline V gene encodes CDR1 GTSNPN and CDR2 SVGIG (reference sequence). CDR3 loop: CAWSRVLGLTEAFF. The DNA of the CDR3 is TGTGCCTGGAGTAGAGTGCTTGGGCTGACTGAAGCTTTCTTT.

The chain uses TRBV15 and TRBJ1-2; D call uncertain. The CDR3 loop spans 14 amino acids. The germline gives CDR1 LNHNV, CDR2 YYDKDF (reference sequence). Trimming pared 0 bases from V and 6 bases from J, leaving 11 bases between. This CDR3 is CATSRDPSGNGYTF. CDR3 coding DNA: TGTGCCACCAGCAGAGATCCATCTGGGAATGGCTACACCTTC. The variable domain in full, completed from reference TRBV15 and TRBJ1-2, reads DAMVIQNPRYQVTQFGKPVTLSCSQTLNHNVMYWYQQKSSQAPKLLFHYYDKDFNNEADTPDNFQSRRPNTSFCFLDIRSPGLGDTAMYLCATSRDPSGNGYTFGSGTRLTVV.

For the CDR3, the DNA is TGCGCCAGCAGCTTGGGAGTCAGGAGTTCGCCTGGGGCCAACGTCCTGACTTTC. Translation: CASSLGVRSSPGANVLTF. The rearrangement joins TRBV5-1 to TRBJ2-6; D is unresolved. V was clipped by 0 bases and J by 2 bases, with 15 bases between them. There are 18 residues in the CDR3. Germline assignment: CDR1 SGHRS and CDR2 YFSETQ.